A single sample gave rise to the 28 T cell receptor beta chains below, sequenced in a study of shared clonotypes between healthy human individuals (dated by TCRdb to 2020 to 2021). The library was prepared using the immunoSEQ multiplex PCR assay. TCRdb took over this immuneACCESS table, retaining in-frame rearrangements with V and J assigned. Such tables are incomplete; in checked studies, under half of the missing clones stem from an unresolved V gene, and the remainder is unexplained. This sample comprises roughly 1.4 million clones, roughly 98.5% of them detected only once. Together, the top ten hold approximately 0.4% of the sample. Material for sequencing was naive CD4+ T cells sorted from blood. The cell subset or site label for this specimen denotes: CD45RA+ positively selected. The origin of the receptors is a man in his thirties or forties in good health.

The chain joins TRBV28 to TRBJ2-7; TRBD2 aligns across 11 bases. Germline V gene lookup returns CDR1 MDHEN and CDR2 SYDVKM. The CDR3 is 15 amino acids. V lost 5 bases, J lost 7 bases, and 10 bases stayed unmatched. This CDR3 is CASSLLAGGYTEQYF. CDR3 coding DNA: TGTGCCAGCAGTCTGCTAGCGGGAGGTTATACGGAGCAGTACTTC.

This clone was observed a single time. V and J are TRBV7-9 and TRBJ2-3; D is uncertain. Germline lookup yields CDR1 SEHNR and CDR2 FQNEAQ (reference sequence). The CDR3 is 14 amino acids. Trimming removed 3 bases at V and 4 bases at J, with 11 bases between. CDR3 sequence (DNA): TGTGCCAGCAGCTTTGATGGGAATGCAGATACGCAGTATTTT. Translating it yields CASSFDGNADTQYF.

This chain links TRBV12-5 with TRBJ2-2, with 9 nucleotides matching TRBD1. Germline CDR1 is LGHNT and CDR2 is FRNRAP. Trimming cost V 1 base and J 6 bases; bases outside gene matches: 30. CDR3 length equals 24 residues. DNA for the CDR3: TGTGCTAGTGGTTTGGAAATCGTTTTTACAGGGGGCGAAACTATATCCCAGTTATCCGGGGAGCTGTTTTTT. It specifies CASGLEIVFTGGETISQLSGELFF.

V is TRBV7-2 and J is TRBJ1-5; D might be TRBD1 (5 bases). CDR3 length equals 13 residues. In germline, CDR1 is SGHTA, CDR2 FQGNSA. Trimming pared 4 bases from V and 5 bases from J, leaving 9 bases between. In nucleotides, the CDR3 is TGTGCCAGCAGCTCCTGGGGGGATCAGCCCCAGCATTTT. It codes for CASSSWGDQPQHF.

The J gene is TRBJ2-7, the V gene TRBV6-1; D is perhaps TRBD1 (6 bases). The CDR3 sequence is 15 residues long. Trimming stripped 4 bases from V and 0 bases from J, with 13 bases between. Germline CDR1 MNHNS, CDR2 SASEGT. CDR3: CASSVDRLSSYEQYF. CDR3 bases: TGTGCCAGCAGTGTCGACAGGCTTAGCTCCTACGAGCAGTACTTC.

This CDR3 reads CASSITQGRAMEAFF. As DNA, the CDR3 is TGTGCCAGTAGTATAACCCAGGGGCGAGCCATGGAAGCTTTCTTT. The chain employs TRBV19 and TRBJ1-1, with D possibly being TRBD1 (6 bases). Trimming removed 2 bases from V and 8 bases from J, with 18 bases in between. CDR1 LNHDA and CDR2 SQIVND come from the germline V gene (reference sequence). The CDR3 loop spans 15 amino acids.

The chain recombines TRBV11-2 with TRBJ1-3; D remains unclear. Per the germline V gene, CDR1 is SGHAT and CDR2 is FQNNGV. V was cut by 1 base and J by 0 bases, with 10 bases left in between. The CDR3 is made up of 16 amino acids. CDR3 coding DNA: TGTGCCAGCAGCTTAGGACTCCGGAGCTCTGGAAACACCATATATTTT. It encodes CASSLGLRSSGNTIYF.

CDR3 region: CASSWTSVNNEQFF. CDR3 DNA sequence: TGTGCTAGTAGTTGGACTAGCGTAAACAATGAGCAGTTCTTC. The chain has TRBV12-5 and TRBJ2-1, with 9 bases identical to TRBD2. With 8 bases clipped from V and 5 bases from J, the junction kept 7 bases outside the gene matches. The CDR3 has 14 amino acids. From germline, CDR1 is LGHNT and CDR2 FRNRAP.

This chain connects TRBV5-4 to TRBJ2-7; unclear D gene. V was trimmed by 1 base and J by 2 bases, leaving 22 bases between them. The CDR3 runs 18 residues. From germline, CDR1 is SGHNT and CDR2 YYREEE (reference sequence). CDR3: CASSLRVIEARITYEQYF. CDR3 DNA sequence: TGTGCCAGCAGCTTGAGGGTTATTGAGGCCCGTATCACCTACGAGCAGTACTTC. Using reference TRBV5-4 and TRBJ2-7 for the parts outside the CDR3, the full variable domain is ETGVTQSPTHLIKTRGQQVTLRCSSQSGHNTVSWYQQALGQGPQFIFQYYREEENGRGNFPPRFSGLQFPNYSSELNVNALELDDSALYLCASSLRVIEARITYEQYFGPGTRLTVT.

V is TRBV28 and J is TRBJ2-7; D possibly corresponds to TRBD2 (6 bases). This CDR3 contains 12 residues. From germline, CDR1 is MDHEN and CDR2 SYDVKM. Trimming stripped 6 bases from V and 4 bases from J, with 10 bases between. In DNA form, the CDR3 reads TGTGCCAGCAGGGAGGGATTATACGAGCAGTACTTC. Amino acid sequence: CASREGLYEQYF.

V and J are TRBV10-1 and TRBJ2-7; TRBD1 matches 7 bases. CDR3 size: 13 residues. J was trimmed by 3 bases and V by 8 bases; bases with no gene match: 7. Germline loops: CDR1 WNHNN, CDR2 SYGVQD (reference sequence). CDR3 region: CASGPAGGYEQYF. CDR3 DNA: TGCGCCAGCGGTCCGGCAGGGGGCTACGAGCAGTACTTC.

About this clone itself: One end of the junction fails to match germline, which may point to a read error. The chain joins TRBV7-9 to TRBJ2-5; D not resolved. Per the germline V gene, CDR1 is SEHNR and CDR2 is FQNEAQ (reference sequence). The CDR3 has 11 amino acids. CDR3 protein: CASRNQETQYF. For the CDR3, the DNA is TGTGCCAGCCGAAACCAGGAGACCCAGTACTTC. Full variable domain (rest looked up from reference TRBV7-9 and TRBJ2-5): DTGVSQNPRHKITKRGQNVTFRCDPISEHNRLYWYRQTLGQGPEFLTYFQNEAQLEKSRLLSDRFSAERPKGSFSTLEIQRTEQGDSAMYLCASRNQETQYFGPGTRLLVL.

The chain links TRBV5-1 to TRBJ2-1, with 16 bases that match TRBD2. Trimming cost V 3 bases and J 2 bases; bases outside gene matches: 11. CDR3 length equals 20 residues. Germline-derived CDR1 and CDR2 are SGHRS and YFSETQ. DNA for the CDR3: TGCGCCAGCAGCTCCGCGGGACTAGCGGGAGGGTTTTCGGCCTACAATGAGCAGTTCTTC. Translating it yields CASSSAGLAGGFSAYNEQFF.

The J gene is TRBJ2-2, the V gene TRBV19; 8 bases are shared with TRBD2. Trimming at V came to 6 bases and at J to 9 bases, leaving 9 bases not matched to a gene. The CDR3 consists of 14 residues. Germline CDR1 and CDR2: LNHDA and SQIVND (reference sequence). For the CDR3, the DNA is TGTGCCAGTAGATTAGAAGCGGGAGTCTGGGAGCTGTTTTTT. Translating gives CASRLEAGVWELFF.

The chain joins TRBV10-3 to TRBJ2-6; no clear D. Trimming took 9 bases from V and 2 from J, leaving 11 bases between them. This CDR3 is 14 amino acids long. CDR1 and CDR2 (germline): ENHRY, SYGVKD. This CDR3 reads CAIAPSTGANVLTF. The DNA for the CDR3 is TGTGCCATAGCGCCTAGTACTGGGGCCAACGTCCTGACTTTC.

V is TRBV19 and J is TRBJ2-7; maybe TRBD2 (5 bases). With 3 bases removed from V and 0 bases from J, the gap between germline ends came to 12 bases. The CDR3 runs to 15 residues. Germline-derived CDR1 and CDR2 are LNHDA and SQIVND (reference sequence). The CDR3, as DNA: TGTGCCAGTAGTATCTCGTTCGGGAACTCCTACGAGCAGTACTTC. Protein: CASSISFGNSYEQYF.

This clone was found once. V usage is TRBV30 and J usage is TRBJ1-5, with D maybe TRBD1 (6 bases). This CDR3 is built from 13 residues. V lost 1 base and J 5 bases, leaving 9 bases between the germline ends. CDR1 is GTSNPN and CDR2 is SVGIG in the germline V gene (reference sequence). The CDR3 coding sequence is TGTGCCTGGAGTGACAGGGTTCATCAGCCCCAGCATTTT. Its protein is CAWSDRVHQPQHF.

The chain combines TRBV9 with TRBJ1-3; D is uncertain. The CDR3 is 15 amino acids. Germline CDR1 and CDR2: SGDLS and YYNGEE. Trimming cost V 1 base and J 4 bases, with 12 bases left between them. DNA for the CDR3: TGTGCCAGCAGCGTAACTGTAGCGGGCGGAAACACCATATATTTT. It codes for CASSVTVAGGNTIYF.

V usage is TRBV5-1 and J usage is TRBJ2-7; 9 nucleotides align to TRBD2. Germline V gives CDR1 SGHRS, CDR2 YFSETQ. The CDR3 is 16 amino acids. Trimming removed 0 bases from V and 0 bases from J; junction bases left unmatched: 4. As DNA, the CDR3 is TGCGCCAGCAGCTTGGGCGGTAGCGGGAGCTCCTACGAGCAGTACTTC. It encodes CASSLGGSGSSYEQYF.

The CDR3 reads CASSPSSGVIDEQYF. The DNA for the CDR3 is TGTGCCAGCTCACCATCCTCGGGAGTTATCGACGAGCAGTACTTC. The rearrangement links TRBV18 to TRBJ2-7; D is perhaps TRBD2 (6 bases). Germline V gene lookup returns CDR1 KGHSH and CDR2 LQKENI. With 2 bases removed from V and 5 bases from J, the gap between germline ends came to 16 bases. This CDR3 is built from 15 residues. The whole variable domain, remainder taken from reference TRBV18 and TRBJ2-7, is NAGVMQNPRHLVRRRGQEARLRCSPMKGHSHVYWYRQLPEEGLKFMVYLQKENIIDESGMPKERFSAEFPKEGPSILRIQQVVRGDSAAYFCASSPSSGVIDEQYFGPGTRLTVT.

Turning to this clone: Other DNA sequences in this sample translate to the same CDR3. This chain uses TRBV28 with TRBJ2-1, with 9 bases lining up with TRBD2. From germline, CDR1 is MDHEN and CDR2 SYDVKM. This CDR3 contains 13 residues. The V segment lost 9 bases and the J segment 2 bases; nucleotides outside the gene matches: 2. DNA for the CDR3: TGTGCCAGTAGCGGGAGAACCTACAATGAGCAGTTCTTC. It codes for CASSGRTYNEQFF.

The chain links TRBV18 to TRBJ2-2, with 7 bases matching TRBD1. The germline gives CDR1 KGHSH, CDR2 LQKENI. The V segment lost 2 bases and the J segment 1 base; nucleotides outside the gene matches: 4. The length of the CDR3 is 16 residues. CDR3 sequence (DNA): TGTGCCAGCTCACCAATCACAGGGGTGAACACCGGGGAGCTGTTTTTT. Protein: CASSPITGVNTGELFF.

The V call is TRBV9, the J call TRBJ2-3, with D possibly being TRBD1 (6 bases). Per the germline V gene, CDR1 is SGDLS and CDR2 is YYNGEE. The CDR3 runs 16 residues. V was pared by 4 bases and J by 1 base, with 16 bases between. CDR3 amino acids: CASSPRTEVGTDTQYF. DNA for the CDR3: TGTGCCAGCAGCCCACGGACAGAGGTGGGCACAGATACGCAGTATTTT. Complete variable domain (other parts from reference TRBV9 and TRBJ2-3): DSGVTQTPKHLITATGQRVTLRCSPRSGDLSVYWYQQSLDQGLQFLIQYYNGEERAKGNILERFSAQQFPDLHSELNLSSLELGDSALYFCASSPRTEVGTDTQYFGPGTRLTVL.

The chain has TRBV5-1 and TRBJ1-3; weak D call: TRBD1 (6 bases). Germline values: CDR1 SGHRS, CDR2 YFSETQ. CDR3 length: 16 residues. Trimming pared 2 bases from V and 0 bases from J, leaving 12 bases between. Here the CDR3 DNA reads TGCGCCAGCAGCTTCACGACAGGCGACTCTGGAAACACCATATATTTT. It translates to CASSFTTGDSGNTIYF.

This sequence joins TRBV28 and TRBJ2-7; the D gene is possibly TRBD1 (6 bases). This CDR3 spans 12 amino acids. The ends were cut back, 6 bases at V and 7 bases at J, with 13 bases in the middle. Germline lookup yields CDR1 MDHEN and CDR2 SYDVKM. Here the CDR3 reads CASSRTTGEQYF. The CDR3 bases are TGTGCCAGCAGCCGGACAACAGGGGAGCAGTACTTC.

The chain couples TRBV18 to TRBJ2-7; 7 bases line up with TRBD1. Germline CDR1 is KGHSH and CDR2 is LQKENI. V lost 1 base, J lost 5 bases, and 5 bases stayed unmatched. This CDR3 has 14 residues. The CDR3 reads CASSPQTGTNEQYF. The CDR3 DNA sequence: TGTGCCAGCTCACCACAGACAGGGACCAACGAGCAGTACTTC. Variable domain in full (rest from reference TRBV18 and TRBJ2-7): NAGVMQNPRHLVRRRGQEARLRCSPMKGHSHVYWYRQLPEEGLKFMVYLQKENIIDESGMPKERFSAEFPKEGPSILRIQQVVRGDSAAYFCASSPQTGTNEQYFGPGTRLTVT.

To note about this clone: This specimen includes other DNA sequences encoding the same CDR3. This chain uses TRBV9 with TRBJ2-5; possibly TRBD2 for D (7 bases). This CDR3 has 17 amino acids. Germline CDR1 SGDLS, CDR2 YYNGEE. The V and J ends lost 0 bases and 1 base respectively, with 16 bases between them. For the CDR3, the DNA is TGTGCCAGCAGCGTAGATCTGGGAGGGGGGCTCCAAGAGACCCAGTACTTC. It yields the protein CASSVDLGGGLQETQYF.

The J gene is TRBJ2-3, the V gene TRBV5-1; 7 bases map to TRBD1. Germline CDR1 reads SGHRS; CDR2 reads YFSETQ. The CDR3 contains 14 residues. The junction had 3 bases not matched to a gene; V was cut back by 3 bases and J by 2 bases. The CDR3: CASSWGTATDTQYF. The CDR3 DNA reads TGCGCCAGCAGCTGGGGGACAGCCACAGATACGCAGTATTTT. Based on the CDR3 plus reference TRBV5-1 and TRBJ2-3, the full variable domain is KAGVTQTPRYLIKTRGQQVTLSCSPISGHRSVSWYQQTPGQGLQFLFEYFSETQRNKGNFPGRFSGRQFSNSRSEMNVSTLELGDSALYLCASSWGTATDTQYFGPGTRLTVL.